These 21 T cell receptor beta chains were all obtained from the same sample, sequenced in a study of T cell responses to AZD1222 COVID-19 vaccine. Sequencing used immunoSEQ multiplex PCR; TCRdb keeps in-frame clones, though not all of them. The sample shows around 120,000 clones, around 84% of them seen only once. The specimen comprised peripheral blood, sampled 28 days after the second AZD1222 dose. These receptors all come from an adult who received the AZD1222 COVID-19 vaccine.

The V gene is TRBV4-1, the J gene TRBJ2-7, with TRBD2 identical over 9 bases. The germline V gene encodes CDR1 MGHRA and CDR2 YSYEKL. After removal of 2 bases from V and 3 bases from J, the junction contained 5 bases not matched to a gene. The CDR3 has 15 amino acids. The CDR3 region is CASSQSGLAYYEQYF. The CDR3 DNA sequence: TGCGCCAGCAGCCAATCGGGACTAGCATACTACGAGCAGTACTTC.

CDR3 nucleotides: TGTGCCAGCAGCTCAGACTGGGTTGAAGCTTTCTTT. Translating gives CASSSDWVEAFF. The chain links TRBV12-3 or TRBV12-4 to TRBJ1-1; D unclear. V lost 6 bases and J 7 bases, leaving 12 bases between the germline ends. CDR3 length: 12 amino acids.

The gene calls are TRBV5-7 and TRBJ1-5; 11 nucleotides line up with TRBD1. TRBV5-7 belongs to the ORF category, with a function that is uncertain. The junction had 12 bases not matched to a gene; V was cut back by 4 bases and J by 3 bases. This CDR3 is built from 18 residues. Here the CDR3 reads CASSGHGTGGWVNQPQHF. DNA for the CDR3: TGTGCCAGCAGCGGCCATGGGACAGGGGGTTGGGTCAATCAGCCCCAGCATTTT.

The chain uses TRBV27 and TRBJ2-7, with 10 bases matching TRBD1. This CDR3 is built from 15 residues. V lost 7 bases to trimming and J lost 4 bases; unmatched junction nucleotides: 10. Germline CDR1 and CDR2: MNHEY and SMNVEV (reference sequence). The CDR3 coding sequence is TGTGCCAGCACCGCGAGAGGGACAGGGGTATACGAGCAGTACTTC. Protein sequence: CASTARGTGVYEQYF.

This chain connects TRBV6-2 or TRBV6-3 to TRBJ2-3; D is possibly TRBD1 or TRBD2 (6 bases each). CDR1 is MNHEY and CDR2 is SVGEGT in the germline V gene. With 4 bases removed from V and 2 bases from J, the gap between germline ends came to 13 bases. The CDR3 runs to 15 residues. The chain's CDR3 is CASSSGRGDTDTQYF. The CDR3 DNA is TGTGCCAGCAGTTCCGGTAGGGGGGACACAGATACGCAGTATTTT.

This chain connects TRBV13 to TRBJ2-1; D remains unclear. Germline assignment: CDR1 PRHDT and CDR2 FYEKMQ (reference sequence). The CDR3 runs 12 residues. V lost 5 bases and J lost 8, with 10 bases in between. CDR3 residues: CASSRARDEQFF. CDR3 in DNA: TGTGCCAGCAGCCGCGCAAGGGATGAGCAGTTCTTC. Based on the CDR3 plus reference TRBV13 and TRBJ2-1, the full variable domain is AAGVIQSPRHLIKEKRETATLKCYPIPRHDTVYWYQQGPGQDPQFLISFYEKMQSDKGSIPDRFSAQQFSDYHSELNMSSLELGDSALYFCASSRARDEQFFGPGTRLTVL.

The CDR3 loop reads CASSLVSGVDTEAFF. The CDR3 DNA follows: TGCGCCAGCAGCTTGGTCTCAGGGGTGGACACTGAAGCTTTCTTT. The rearrangement links TRBV5-1 to TRBJ1-1; a weak D match, TRBD1 (6 bases). The length of the CDR3 is 15 residues. Germline V gene sequence: CDR1 SGHRS, CDR2 YFSETQ. The ends were cut back, 0 bases at V and 3 bases at J, with 12 bases in the middle.

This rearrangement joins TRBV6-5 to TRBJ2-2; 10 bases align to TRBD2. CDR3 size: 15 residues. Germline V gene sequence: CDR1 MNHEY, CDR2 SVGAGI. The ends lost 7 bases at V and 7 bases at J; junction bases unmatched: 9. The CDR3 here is CASTGLAGVGGELFF. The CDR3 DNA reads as TGTGCCAGCACGGGTCTAGCGGGAGTCGGCGGGGAGCTGTTTTTT.

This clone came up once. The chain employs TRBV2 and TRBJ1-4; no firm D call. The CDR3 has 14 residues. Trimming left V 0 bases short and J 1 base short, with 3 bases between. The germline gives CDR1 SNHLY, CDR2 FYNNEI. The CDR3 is CASSEARTNEKLFF. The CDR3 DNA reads TGTGCCAGCAGTGAAGCGAGAACTAATGAAAAACTGTTTTTT.

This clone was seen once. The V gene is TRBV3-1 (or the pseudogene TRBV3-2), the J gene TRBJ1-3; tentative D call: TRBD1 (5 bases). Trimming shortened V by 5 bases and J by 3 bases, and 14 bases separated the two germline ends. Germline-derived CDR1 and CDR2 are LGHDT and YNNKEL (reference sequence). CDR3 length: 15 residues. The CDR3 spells CASSSKTVRGNTIYF. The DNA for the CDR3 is TGTGCCAGCAGCTCAAAGACAGTGCGTGGAAACACCATATATTTT.

The CDR3 protein is CASSSTGLAEAFF. DNA for the CDR3: TGTGCCAGCAGCTCAACGGGGTTGGCTGAAGCTTTCTTT. The V and J genes are TRBV7-9 and TRBJ1-1; D unresolved. V lost 4 bases, J lost 6 bases, and 12 bases lay in between. Germline CDR1 and CDR2: SEHNR and FQNEAQ (reference sequence). The CDR3 extends over 13 amino acids.

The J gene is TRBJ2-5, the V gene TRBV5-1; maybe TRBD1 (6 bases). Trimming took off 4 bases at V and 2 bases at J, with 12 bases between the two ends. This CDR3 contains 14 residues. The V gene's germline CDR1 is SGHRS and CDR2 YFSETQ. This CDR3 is CASSPGQGQETQYF. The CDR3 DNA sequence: TGCGCCAGCAGCCCGGGACAAGGGCAAGAGACCCAGTACTTC.

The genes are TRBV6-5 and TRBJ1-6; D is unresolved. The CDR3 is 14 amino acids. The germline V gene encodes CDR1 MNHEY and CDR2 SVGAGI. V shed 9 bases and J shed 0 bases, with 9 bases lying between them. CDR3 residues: CASRRSSYNSPLHF. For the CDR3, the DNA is TGTGCCAGTAGACGGAGCTCCTATAATTCACCCCTCCACTTT.

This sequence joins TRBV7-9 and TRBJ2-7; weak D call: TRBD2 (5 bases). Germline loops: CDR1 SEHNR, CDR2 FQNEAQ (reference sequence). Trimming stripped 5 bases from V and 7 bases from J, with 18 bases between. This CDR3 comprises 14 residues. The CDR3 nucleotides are TGTGCCAGCAGCACCGGATCCGGGGTAGCAGAGCAGTACTTC. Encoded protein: CASSTGSGVAEQYF.

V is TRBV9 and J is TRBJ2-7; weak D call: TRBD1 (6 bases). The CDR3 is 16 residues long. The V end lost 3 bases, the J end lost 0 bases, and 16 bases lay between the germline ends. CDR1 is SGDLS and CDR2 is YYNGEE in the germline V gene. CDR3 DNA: TGTGCCAGCAGCGCGAGTCCGGGACATAGCTCCTACGAGCAGTACTTC. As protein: CASSASPGHSSYEQYF. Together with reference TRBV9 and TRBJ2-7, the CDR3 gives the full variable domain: DSGVTQTPKHLITATGQRVTLRCSPRSGDLSVYWYQQSLDQGLQFLIQYYNGEERAKGNILERFSAQQFPDLHSELNLSSLELGDSALYFCASSASPGHSSYEQYFGPGTRLTVT.

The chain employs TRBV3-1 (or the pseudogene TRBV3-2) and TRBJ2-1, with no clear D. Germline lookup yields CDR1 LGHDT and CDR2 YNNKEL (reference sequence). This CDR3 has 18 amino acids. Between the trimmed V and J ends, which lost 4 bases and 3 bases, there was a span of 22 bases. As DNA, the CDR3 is TGTGCCAGCAGCCTAGAGAGCTTACAGAGATCGGGCTACAATGAGCAGTTCTTC. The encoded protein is CASSLESLQRSGYNEQFF.

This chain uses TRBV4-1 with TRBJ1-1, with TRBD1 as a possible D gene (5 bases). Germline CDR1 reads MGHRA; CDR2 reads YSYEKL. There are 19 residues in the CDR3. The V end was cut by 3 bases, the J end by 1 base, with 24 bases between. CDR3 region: CASSHLSRVKGHKNTEAFF. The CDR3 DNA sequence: TGCGCCAGCAGCCATCTTTCCAGGGTTAAAGGACATAAGAACACTGAAGCTTTCTTT.

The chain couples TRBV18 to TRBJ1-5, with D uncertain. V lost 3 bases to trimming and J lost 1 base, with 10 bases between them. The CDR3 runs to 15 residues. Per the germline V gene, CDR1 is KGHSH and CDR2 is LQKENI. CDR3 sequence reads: CASSPLMGSNQPQHF. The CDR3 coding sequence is TGTGCCAGCTCACCGCTTATGGGGAGCAATCAGCCCCAGCATTTT.

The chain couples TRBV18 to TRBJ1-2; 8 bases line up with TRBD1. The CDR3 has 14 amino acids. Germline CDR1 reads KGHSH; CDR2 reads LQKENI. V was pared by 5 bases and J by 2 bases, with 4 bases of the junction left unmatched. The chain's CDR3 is CASSNGQGNYGYTF. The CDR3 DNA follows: TGTGCCAGCTCAAATGGACAGGGCAACTATGGCTACACCTTC.

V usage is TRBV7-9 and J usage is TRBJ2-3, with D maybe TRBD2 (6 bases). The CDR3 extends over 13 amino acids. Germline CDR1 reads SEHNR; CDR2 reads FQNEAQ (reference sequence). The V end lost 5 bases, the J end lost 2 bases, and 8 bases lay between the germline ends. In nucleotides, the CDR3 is TGTGCCAGCAGCGGGACTGTCACAGATACGCAGTATTTT. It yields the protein CASSGTVTDTQYF. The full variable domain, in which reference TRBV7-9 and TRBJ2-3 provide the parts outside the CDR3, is DTGVSQNPRHKITKRGQNVTFRCDPISEHNRLYWYRQTLGQGPEFLTYFQNEAQLEKSRLLSDRFSAERPKGSFSTLEIQRTEQGDSAMYLCASSGTVTDTQYFGPGTRLTVL.

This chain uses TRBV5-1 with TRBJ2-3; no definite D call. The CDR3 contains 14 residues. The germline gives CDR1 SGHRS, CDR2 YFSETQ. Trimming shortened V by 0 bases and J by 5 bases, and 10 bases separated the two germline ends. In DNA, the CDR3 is TGCGCCAGCAGCTTGGGGCCGGAGCTAGATACGCAGTATTTT. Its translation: CASSLGPELDTQYF.